The text below deals with one T cell receptor (beta chain). At the DNA level, this CDR3 is encoded by other sequences in the same sample as well. The data belong to a study of shared clonotypes between healthy human individuals. In the original workflow: For the immunoSEQ data, sequences were junction-only without quality scores, so filtering differed. Only in-frame clones appear in the TCRdb table, and some are missing; sequencing was by immunoSEQ multiplex PCR. The V and J calls and clone size were taken over from that table, and D and trimming were inferred from the DNA. The data contain a few million clones, about 92% of them singletons. Every donor was a Caucasian adult from Nashville, Tennessee. Division of CD4+ cells produced a CD45RA+ naive subset and a CD45RA-negative memory subset. V lost 6 bases and J lost 3; bases outside the gene matches: 3. The CDR3 runs 13 residues. Per the germline V gene, CDR1 is MNHEY and CDR2 is SVGAGI.

The TCR comes from a man aged 18 to 29 in good health. Sequences were obtained from naive CD4+ T cells sorted from blood. This sample's subset: CD45RA+ positively selected. J is TRBJ2-7 and V is TRBV6-5, with 9 bases identical to TRBD1. CDR3 DNA sequence: TGTGCCAGCAGCCGGACAGGGGACTACGAGCAGTACTTC. It encodes CASSRTGDYEQYF.